The 32 T cell receptor beta chains below come from one sample, sequenced in a study of shared clonotypes between healthy human individuals. TCRdb keeps only in-frame clones here, not all; method: immunoSEQ multiplex PCR. Among approximately 500,000 clones listed, almost 97% were seen once. The source material was naive CD4+ T cells sorted from blood. Subset in this sample: CD45RA+ positively selected. These receptors were obtained from a woman aged 25-40 years in good health.

The chain couples TRBV28 to TRBJ1-2; tentatively, D is TRBD1 (5 bases). There are 14 residues in the CDR3. The germline V gene encodes CDR1 MDHEN and CDR2 SYDVKM. Trimming shortened V by 5 bases and J by 4 bases, and 14 bases separated the two germline ends. DNA for the CDR3: TGTGCCAGCAGTCTCCCGGGACTAAGCTATGGCTACACCTTC. Protein sequence: CASSLPGLSYGYTF.

The chain joins TRBV6-6 to TRBJ2-7; no clear D gene. Per the germline V gene, CDR1 is MNHNY and CDR2 is SVGAGI (reference sequence). V was clipped by 6 bases and J by 0 bases, with 9 bases between them. This CDR3 comprises 13 residues. CDR3 in amino acids: CASSRSASYEQYF. Written as DNA, the CDR3 is TGTGCCAGCAGCCGATCTGCCTCCTACGAGCAGTACTTC.

This chain links TRBV5-1 with TRBJ2-5, with 14 bases identical to TRBD2. The end of the DNA fits TRBJ2-7 better, so the J call may be wrong. Germline CDR1 is SGHRS and CDR2 is YFSETQ. The CDR3 extends over 16 amino acids. CDR3 residues: CASTPGTSGRSDEQYF. The DNA of the CDR3 is TGCGCCAGCACCCCCGGGACTAGCGGGAGATCCGACGAGCAGTACTTC.

The rearrangement links TRBV28 to TRBJ1-6; TRBD1 is a possible D gene (5 bases). The V gene's germline CDR1 is MDHEN and CDR2 SYDVKM. V gave up 7 bases and J gave up 10 bases, with 17 bases separating them. The CDR3 sequence is 14 residues long. Here the CDR3 DNA reads TGTGCCAGCACCTCATCCGGTGCAGGGTCACCCCTCCACTTT. It translates to CASTSSGAGSPLHF.

This clone was found once. CDR3 sequence (DNA): TGCGCCAGCAGTCCAACTCGGCAGGGTACCTACAATGAGCAGTTCTTC. This gives the protein CASSPTRQGTYNEQFF. The V call is TRBV10-1, the J call TRBJ2-1; D possibly corresponds to TRBD1 (5 bases). V gave up 5 bases and J gave up 2 bases, with 16 bases separating them. This CDR3 has 16 amino acids. Germline V gene data show CDR1 as WNHNN and CDR2 as SYGVQD (reference sequence).

The rearrangement links TRBV28 to TRBJ2-7; 7 bases are a match to TRBD2. Germline V gene data show CDR1 as MDHEN and CDR2 as SYDVKM. V lost 6 bases to trimming and J lost 5 bases; unmatched junction nucleotides: 13. The CDR3 is 15 residues long. CDR3 sequence reads: CASRPQWGRADEQYF. As DNA, the CDR3 is TGTGCCAGCAGACCGCAATGGGGGAGGGCCGACGAGCAGTACTTC.

The chain recombines TRBV19 with TRBJ2-7; D unclear. Matching the DNA end better, TRBJ2-5 makes the J call doubtful. In germline, CDR1 is LNHDA, CDR2 SQIVND (reference sequence). The CDR3 is made up of 16 amino acids. The CDR3 DNA sequence: TGTGCCAGTAGTATGGGTCTTTTGCAGGTACAAGAGACCCAGTACTTC. Translation: CASSMGLLQVQETQYF.

The chain recombines TRBV11-1 with TRBJ2-7; D unresolved. This CDR3 comprises 15 residues. Per germline, CDR1 SGHAT and CDR2 FQDESV (reference sequence). V dropped 5 bases and J dropped 3 bases, with 17 bases sitting between them. CDR3 coding DNA: TGTGCCAGCAGCCCAGTTTGGCGAGCAAACTACGAGCAGTACTTC. Its protein product is CASSPVWRANYEQYF.

The chain has TRBV6-6 and TRBJ1-3; D perhaps matches TRBD1 (6 bases). The V gene's germline CDR1 is MNHNY and CDR2 SVGAGI (reference sequence). V lost 6 bases and J lost 1, with 13 bases in between. This CDR3 spans 15 amino acids. This chain's CDR3 is CASRYTGKSGNTIYF. In DNA form, the CDR3 reads TGTGCCAGCAGATATACAGGGAAATCTGGAAACACCATATATTTT.

The genes are TRBV9 and TRBJ2-7; a possible D gene is TRBD1 (5 bases). This CDR3 is 15 amino acids long. V was trimmed by 4 bases and J by 1 base, leaving 15 bases between them. CDR1 is SGDLS, CDR2 YYNGEE, per germline. CDR3 protein: CASSPIGAASYEQYF. The CDR3 DNA is TGTGCCAGCAGCCCGATAGGGGCCGCTTCCTACGAGCAGTACTTC.

The chain joins TRBV28 to TRBJ2-5; 16 bases map to TRBD2. Trimming removed 7 bases from V and 11 bases from J; junction bases left unmatched: 13. Germline V lookup: CDR1 MDHEN, CDR2 SYDVKM. CDR3 size: 16 residues. The CDR3 sequence: CASTPGGLAGGPGQYF. The CDR3 DNA reads TGTGCCAGCACTCCCGGGGGACTAGCGGGAGGGCCCGGGCAGTACTTC.

The rearrangement uses TRBV2 and TRBJ1-2; a weak D match, TRBD1 (5 bases). This CDR3 comprises 12 residues. V lost 2 bases, J lost 7 bases, and 8 bases lay in between. Germline V gene sequence: CDR1 SNHLY, CDR2 FYNNEI. Here the CDR3 reads CASSEQGTGYTF. Written as DNA, the CDR3 is TGTGCCAGCAGTGAACAGGGAACTGGCTACACCTTC.

This chain uses TRBV10-1 with TRBJ1-5, with D possibly matching TRBD1 (6 bases). There are 17 residues in the CDR3. Trimming took off 7 bases at V and 1 base at J, with 20 bases between the two ends. Germline-derived CDR1 and CDR2 are WNHNN and SYGVQD (reference sequence). The chain's CDR3 is CASKMMTGSISNQPQHF. DNA for the CDR3: TGCGCCAGCAAAATGATGACAGGCTCAATAAGCAATCAGCCCCAGCATTTT.

The chain carries TRBV6-1 and TRBJ1-4; D is unclear. Looked up from germline, CDR1 is MNHNS and CDR2 is SASEGT. The V gene lost 0 bases and the J gene lost 8 bases, with 16 bases spanning the gap. This CDR3 contains 16 residues. CDR3 sequence (DNA): TGTGCCAGCAGTGAAGCGCAGACGACCCTTTCGGAAAAACTGTTTTTT. The encoded protein is CASSEAQTTLSEKLFF.

V gene TRBV7-6 combines with J gene TRBJ1-3; possibly TRBD1 for D (6 bases). The CDR3 covers 15 residues. The ends were cut back, 1 base at V and 3 bases at J, with 10 bases in the middle. Germline V gene lookup returns CDR1 SGHVS and CDR2 FNYEAQ. This chain's CDR3 is CASSLVGDIGNTIYF. The CDR3 bases are TGTGCCAGCAGCTTAGTGGGGGACATTGGAAACACCATATATTTT.

This sequence joins TRBV9 and TRBJ2-3; D perhaps matches TRBD2 (6 bases). This CDR3 contains 16 residues. V lost 2 bases and J lost 0, with 13 bases in between. The germline CDR1 and CDR2 sequences are SGDLS and YYNGEE. CDR3 sequence (DNA): TGTGCCAGCAGCGTTCTCCCCAGCGGGAGCACAGATACGCAGTATTTT. Translated: CASSVLPSGSTDTQYF.

The chain recombines TRBV2 with TRBJ2-7, with D possibly being TRBD2 (7 bases). The CDR3 has 14 residues. Germline V gives CDR1 SNHLY, CDR2 FYNNEI. V lost 7 bases and J 4 bases, leaving 17 bases between the germline ends. For the CDR3, the DNA is TGTGCCAGCAAGGGGGAGGGAATAGGTTACGAGCAGTACTTC. Encoded protein: CASKGEGIGYEQYF.

The gene calls are TRBV5-1 and TRBJ2-1; D is ambiguous. Germline-derived CDR1 and CDR2 are SGHRS and YFSETQ. V lost 0 bases and J lost 8, with 6 bases in between. This CDR3 contains 12 residues. CDR3 region: CASSLGKHEQFF. The CDR3 bases are TGCGCCAGCAGCTTGGGGAAACATGAGCAGTTCTTC.

The chain couples TRBV9 to TRBJ1-2, with 11 bases fitting TRBD1. The junction had 6 bases not matched to a gene; V was cut back by 3 bases and J by 8 bases. The germline gives CDR1 SGDLS, CDR2 YYNGEE. The CDR3 spans 14 residues. The CDR3, as DNA: TGTGCCAGCAGCGCGAACCGGGACAGGGGGGGCTACACCTTC. It yields the protein CASSANRDRGGYTF. Supplemented by reference TRBV9 and TRBJ1-2, the full variable domain reads DSGVTQTPKHLITATGQRVTLRCSPRSGDLSVYWYQQSLDQGLQFLIQYYNGEERAKGNILERFSAQQFPDLHSELNLSSLELGDSALYFCASSANRDRGGYTFGSGTRLTVV.

This clone was recorded once. This chain links TRBV15 with TRBJ2-1; 10 bases map to TRBD1. The length of the CDR3 is 15 residues. V trimming: 5 bases; J trimming: 6 bases; junction bases outside the gene matches: 7. Germline V gene sequence: CDR1 LNHNV, CDR2 YYDKDF (reference sequence). The DNA for the CDR3 is TGTGCCACCAGCGTAGACAGGGGGCGATCCAATGAGCAGTTCTTC. Amino acids: CATSVDRGRSNEQFF.

The chain carries TRBV28 and TRBJ2-3, with 14 bases lining up with TRBD2. J was trimmed by 3 bases and V by 7 bases; bases with no gene match: 12. This CDR3 region has 18 residues. Germline V gene sequence: CDR1 MDHEN, CDR2 SYDVKM. The CDR3 sequence: CASTDSRTSGRLTDTQYF. Written as DNA, the CDR3 is TGTGCCAGCACCGATAGCCGGACTAGCGGGAGGTTGACAGATACGCAGTATTTT.

This clone was counted a single time. The chain employs TRBV12-1 and TRBJ2-7; no check of the table's D call, TRBD2, against the DNA was made. TRBV12-1 is assigned pseudogene status. The CDR3 consists of 16 residues. The CDR3 bases are TGTGCCAGCAGCTCTCCCCCCGGGACTAGCGATTTTGAGCAGTACTTC. Translated, it gives CASSSPPGTSDFEQYF.

This chain links TRBV28 with TRBJ2-7, with 7 bases fitting TRBD2. After removal of 5 bases from V and 5 bases from J, the junction contained 15 bases not matched to a gene. The germline gives CDR1 MDHEN, CDR2 SYDVKM. The CDR3 covers 16 residues. Written as DNA, the CDR3 is TGTGCCAGCAGTGGTGTGGGCGGGAGCGGTTCCCACGAGCAGTACTTC. It is translated as CASSGVGGSGSHEQYF.

The chain couples TRBV5-4 to TRBJ1-5; D is unclear. This CDR3 spans 14 amino acids. The germline V and J ends were trimmed by 0 bases and 1 base, with 5 bases remaining between them. From germline, CDR1 is SGHNT and CDR2 YYREEE (reference sequence). In DNA, the CDR3 is TGTGCCAGCAGCTTGGAGGGAAGCAATCAGCCCCAGCATTTT. Translation gives CASSLEGSNQPQHF.

This chain uses TRBV6-4 with TRBJ2-3; weak D call: TRBD2 (6 bases). Per the germline V gene, CDR1 is MRHNA and CDR2 is SNTAGT. V lost 2 bases, J lost 0 bases, and 21 bases lay in between. The CDR3 contains 19 residues. CDR3 sequence: CASSDALRLESISTDTQYF. DNA of the CDR3: TGTGCCAGCAGTGACGCCCTACGACTAGAAAGTATAAGCACAGATACGCAGTATTTT.

The chain employs TRBV15 and TRBJ2-1, with TRBD1 matching over 7 bases. V shed 1 base, J shed 4 bases, and the junction held 1 base outside the gene matches. This CDR3 spans 14 amino acids. In germline, CDR1 is LNHNV, CDR2 YYDKDF (reference sequence). CDR3 amino acids: CATSRGTGYNEQFF. As DNA, the CDR3 is TGTGCCACCAGCAGAGGGACAGGATACAATGAGCAGTTCTTC.

This chain connects TRBV5-1 to TRBJ1-3; D gene ambiguous. This CDR3 is built from 11 residues. Trimming took 1 base from V and 9 from J, leaving 5 bases between them. Per the germline V gene, CDR1 is SGHRS and CDR2 is YFSETQ. The DNA of the CDR3 is TGCGCCAGCAGCTTGCTGTTCACCATATATTTT. Translated, it gives CASSLLFTIYF.

V is TRBV7-8 and J is TRBJ2-6; D gene uncertain. The CDR3 length is 18 residues. Germline V gives CDR1 SGHVS, CDR2 FQNEAQ. Trimming removed 1 base from V and 4 bases from J, with 17 bases in between. The CDR3 is CASSLETPLVVGANVLTF. CDR3 DNA sequence: TGTGCCAGCAGCTTAGAGACCCCGCTGGTTGTGGGGGCCAACGTCCTGACTTTC.

J is TRBJ2-7 and V is TRBV7-8, with 16 bases fitting TRBD2. The CDR3 totals 19 residues. Germline loops: CDR1 SGHVS, CDR2 FQNEAQ. V was pared by 1 base and J by 2 bases, with 8 bases of the junction left unmatched. Written as DNA, the CDR3 is TGTGCCAGCAGCTTAGTTACCGGGACTAGCGGGAGGGCCACCTACGAGCAGTACTTC. Translated: CASSLVTGTSGRATYEQYF.

The V call is TRBV30, the J call TRBJ2-1; D is perhaps TRBD2 (6 bases). Germline lookup yields CDR1 GTSNPN and CDR2 SVGIG (reference sequence). The V end was cut by 3 bases, the J end by 7 bases, with 22 bases between. This CDR3 spans 16 amino acids. The CDR3 loop is CAWSTGTRGHYNEQFF. For the CDR3, the DNA is TGTGCCTGGAGCACCGGGACTCGCGGCCATTATAATGAGCAGTTCTTC. Based on the CDR3 plus reference TRBV30 and TRBJ2-1, the full variable domain is SQTIHQWPATLVQPVGSPLSLECTVEGTSNPNLYWYRQAAGRGLQLLFYSVGIGQISSEVPQNLSASRPQDRQFILSSKKLLLSDSGFYLCAWSTGTRGHYNEQFFGPGTRLTVL.

A single count supports this clone. V and J are TRBV5-8 and TRBJ1-1; D ambiguous. CDR1 and CDR2 from the germline V gene are SGHTS and YDEGEE. Trimming shortened V by 3 bases and J by 11 bases, and 11 bases separated the two germline ends. The CDR3 length is 11 residues. This CDR3 is CASSSRLTAFF. The CDR3 DNA reads as TGTGCCAGCAGCTCCAGGCTCACGGCTTTCTTT.

V and J are TRBV7-2 and TRBJ1-4; D remains unclear. In germline, CDR1 is SGHTA, CDR2 FQGNSA. V was clipped by 1 base and J by 9 bases, with 12 bases between them. The CDR3 runs 14 residues. This CDR3 reads CASSLGPGGKKLFF. CDR3 DNA sequence: TGTGCCAGCAGCTTAGGCCCGGGAGGGAAAAAACTGTTTTTT.